The text below deals with one T cell receptor beta chain. The V end lost 6 bases, the J end lost 7 bases, and 12 bases lay between the germline ends. This CDR3 is 13 amino acids long. Germline loops: CDR1 MNHEY, CDR2 SMNVEV (reference sequence). Investigators amplified TCR beta CDR3 regions from RNA transcripts. In the first round, RT-PCR was carried out with HTBI primers, and a multiplex PCR formed the second round. TCRdb re-derived calls from the multiplex PCR reads in MiXCR, one entry per CDR3 protein. Of around 1,000,000 distinct CDR3 sequences in the sample, about 40% were seen once. This sample is part of a study of Graves' ophthalmopathy and Graves' hyperthyroidism.

This TCR came from an adult man with Graves' hyperthyroidism. The chain couples TRBV27 to TRBJ1-4; D gene uncertain. The sequencing sample was made of peripheral blood or thyroid tissue (not recorded which). DNA for the CDR3: TGTGCCAGCAGATCCTCGGGCCGTGAAAAACTGTTTTTT. Encoded protein: CASRSSGREKLFF. The variable domain in full, completed from reference TRBV27 and TRBJ1-4, reads EAQVTQNPRYLITVTGKKLTVTCSQNMNHEYMSWYRQDPGLGLRQIYYSMNVEVTDKGDVPEGYKVSRKEKRNFPLILESPSPNQTSLYFCASRSSGREKLFFGSGTQLSVL.